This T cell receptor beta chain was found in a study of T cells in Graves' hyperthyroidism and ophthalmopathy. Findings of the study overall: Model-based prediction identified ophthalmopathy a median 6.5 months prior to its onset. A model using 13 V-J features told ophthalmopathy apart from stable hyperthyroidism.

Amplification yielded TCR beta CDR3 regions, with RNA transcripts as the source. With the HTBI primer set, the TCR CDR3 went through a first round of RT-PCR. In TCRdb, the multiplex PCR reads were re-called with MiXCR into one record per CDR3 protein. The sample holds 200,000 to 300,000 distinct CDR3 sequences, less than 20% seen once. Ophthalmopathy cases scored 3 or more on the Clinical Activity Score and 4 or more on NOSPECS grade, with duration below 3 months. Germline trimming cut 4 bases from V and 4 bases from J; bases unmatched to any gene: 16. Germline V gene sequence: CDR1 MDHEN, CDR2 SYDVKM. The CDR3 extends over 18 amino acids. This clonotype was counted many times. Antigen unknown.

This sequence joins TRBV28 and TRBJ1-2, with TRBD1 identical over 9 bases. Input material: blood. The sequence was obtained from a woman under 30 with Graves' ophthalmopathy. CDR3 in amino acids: CASSSHRDRAMKSYGYTF. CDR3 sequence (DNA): TGTGCCAGCAGTTCACACCGGGACAGGGCGATGAAAAGCTATGGCTACACCTTC.